The T cell receptor (beta chain) under discussion was sequenced for a study of shared clonotypes between healthy human individuals. The CDR3 contains 14 residues. V dropped 4 bases and J dropped 7; count of bases not matched to a gene: 7. CDR1 and CDR2 from the germline V gene are SGHAT and FQNNGV. The table came from immunoSEQ multiplex PCR; TCRdb's copy has only in-frame clones and leaves some out. The table shows hundreds of thousands of clones, with around 80% occurring only once. The chain has TRBV11-2 and TRBJ1-2, with 9 bases matching TRBD1. The TCR was taken from a woman in her forties in good health. Some clones in this sample may be carry-over from other donors' samples. Input material: PBMCs. DNA of the CDR3: TGTGCCAGCAGCTCCCAACTGACAGGGGGTGGCTACACCTTC. This codes for CASSSQLTGGGYTF.